This entry is about one T cell receptor beta chain. The target antigen is unknown. This specimen comes from a study of OX40 agonist ivuxolimab in advanced cancers. Findings and limits, study-wide: Some of the lowest clonal expansion was seen in partial responders at 0.1-3.0 mg/kg. The mean number of expanded clones was higher in CD8+ T cells than in CD4+. At 0.1 to 3.0 mg/kg, CD4+ and CD8+ blood T cells expanded clonally by week 6. Determination of antigen specificity was not performed for the expanded peripheral T cells.

Generated by immunoSEQ multiplex PCR, the TCRdb table keeps only in-frame clones and is missing some. Of around 80,000 clones listed, roughly nine tenths were seen once; the top ten hold roughly 2.1%. The CDR3 totals 16 residues. V was clipped by 3 bases and J by 7 bases; unmatched bases: 11. Germline V CDR1 and CDR2: ENHRY, SYGVKD. Sample: CD4+ or CD8+ T cells sorted from blood, taken in a trial of the OX40 agonist ivuxolimab. This chain links TRBV10-3 with TRBJ2-7, with 11 bases aligning to TRBD2. The source is an adult with an advanced solid tumor such as melanoma, head and neck, liver or kidney cancer. The CDR3 loop reads CAISDPVLAGGREQYF. CDR3 bases: TGTGCCATCAGTGACCCGGTATTAGCGGGAGGGAGGGAGCAGTACTTC.